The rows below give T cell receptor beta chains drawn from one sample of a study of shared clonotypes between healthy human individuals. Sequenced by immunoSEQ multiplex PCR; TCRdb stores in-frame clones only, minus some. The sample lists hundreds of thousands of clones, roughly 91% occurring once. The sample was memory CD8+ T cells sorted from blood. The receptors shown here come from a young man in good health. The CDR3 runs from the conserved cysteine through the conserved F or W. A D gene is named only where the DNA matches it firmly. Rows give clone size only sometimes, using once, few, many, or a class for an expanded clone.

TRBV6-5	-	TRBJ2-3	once	CASQAGYTDTQYF	TGTGCCAGCCAAGCGGGCTACACAGATACGCAGTATTTT
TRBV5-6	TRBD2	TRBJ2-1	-	CASSELLGGSYNEQFF	TGTGCCAGCAGCGAATTGCTTGGCGGGAGTTACAATGAGCAGTTCTTC
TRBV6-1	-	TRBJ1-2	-	CASSEGSSNYGYTF	TGTGCCAGCAGTGAAGGGTCGTCTAACTATGGCTACACCTTC
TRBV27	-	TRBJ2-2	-	CASSSLGAGELFF	TGTGCCAGCAGTTCTTTAGGAGCCGGGGAGCTGTTTTTT
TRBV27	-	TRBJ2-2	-	CASSLFGGTGELFF	TGTGCCAGCAGTTTATTCGGTGGCACCGGGGAGCTGTTTTTT
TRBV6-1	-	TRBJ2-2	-	CASKGSNTGELFF	TGTGCCAGCAAGGGGAGCAACACCGGGGAGCTGTTTTTT
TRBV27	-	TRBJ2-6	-	CASSPRFLSGANVLTF	TGTGCCAGCAGTCCCCGCTTCCTATCTGGGGCCAACGTCCTGACTTTC
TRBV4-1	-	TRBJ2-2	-	CASSHRHPNTGELFF	TGCGCCAGCAGCCATAGACATCCGAACACCGGGGAGCTGTTTTTT
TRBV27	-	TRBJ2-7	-	CASSRDGSSYEQYF	TGTGCCAGCAGTCGGGACGGTAGCTCCTACGAGCAGTACTTC
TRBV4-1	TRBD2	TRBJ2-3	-	CASSPSVLAGPEGFADTQYF	TGCGCCAGCAGCCCCTCGGTACTAGCGGGGCCGGAGGGTTTTGCAGATACGCAGTATTTT
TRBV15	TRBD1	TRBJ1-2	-	CATSSFMDRDYYGYTF	TGTGCCACCAGCAGTTTTATGGACAGGGATTACTATGGCTACACCTTC
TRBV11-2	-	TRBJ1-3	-	CASNYRGPGNTIYF	TGTGCCAGCAACTATAGAGGACCTGGAAACACCATATATTTT
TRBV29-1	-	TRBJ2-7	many	CSVEVTGKEQYF	TGCAGCGTTGAAGTAACAGGGAAGGAGCAGTACTTC
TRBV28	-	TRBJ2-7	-	CASSLGSAGTTYEQYF	TGTGCCAGCAGTTTAGGGAGCGCAGGGACAACCTACGAGCAGTACTTC
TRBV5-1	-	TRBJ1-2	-	CASSLDRPNYGYTF	TGCGCCAGCAGCTTGGACAGGCCTAACTATGGCTACACCTTC
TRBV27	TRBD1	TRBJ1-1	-	CASSLIGQGSTEAFF	TGTGCCAGCAGTTTGATCGGACAGGGGTCCACTGAAGCTTTCTTT
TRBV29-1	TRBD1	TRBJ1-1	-	CSAASGTGNTEAFF	TGCAGCGCCGCCTCCGGGACAGGGAACACTGAAGCTTTCTTT
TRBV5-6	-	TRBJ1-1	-	CASSLVGDAEAFF	TGTGCCAGCAGCCTGGTAGGGGACGCTGAAGCTTTCTTT
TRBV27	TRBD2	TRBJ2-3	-	CASSLWAGGGTDTQYF	TGTGCCAGCAGTTTATGGGCGGGAGGAGGCACAGATACGCAGTATTTT
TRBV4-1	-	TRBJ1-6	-	CASSQEPPGASSYNSPLHF	TGCGCCAGCAGCCAAGAACCCCCCGGCGCTAGCTCCTATAATTCACCCCTCCACTTT
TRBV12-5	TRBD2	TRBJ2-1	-	CASGLGTSSYNEQFF	TGTGCTAGTGGTTTGGGGACTAGCTCCTACAATGAGCAGTTCTTC
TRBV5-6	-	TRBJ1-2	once	CASSLAGAGEGYTF	TGTGCCAGCAGCTTGGCCGGAGCAGGGGAAGGCTACACCTTC
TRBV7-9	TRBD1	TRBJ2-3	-	CASSARQGVTDTQYF	TGTGCCAGCAGCGCCCGACAGGGGGTCACAGATACGCAGTATTTT
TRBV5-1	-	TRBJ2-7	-	CASSPGTGGLSYEQYF	TGCGCCAGCAGCCCCGGGACTGGAGGGTTATCCTACGAGCAGTACTTC
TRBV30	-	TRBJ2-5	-	CAWTNWDSLETQYF	TGTGCCTGGACCAATTGGGACTCGCTAGAGACCCAGTACTTC
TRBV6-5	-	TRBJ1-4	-	CASRQRPNWEEKLFF	TGTGCCAGCAGACAACGGCCGAACTGGGAGGAAAAACTGTTTTTT
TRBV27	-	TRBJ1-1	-	CASSGRAEAFF	TGTGCCAGCAGCGGCCGCGCTGAAGCTTTCTTT
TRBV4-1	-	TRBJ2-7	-	CASSPQRGYEQYF	TGCGCCAGCAGCCCCCAAAGGGGGTACGAGCAGTACTTC
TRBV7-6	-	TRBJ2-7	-	CASSILPLRVSSYEQYF	TGTGCCAGCAGCATCCTGCCCTTGAGGGTGAGCTCCTACGAGCAGTACTTC
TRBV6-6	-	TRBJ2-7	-	CASSPQSVFSYEQYF	TGTGCCAGCAGCCCCCAGAGCGTATTCTCCTACGAGCAGTACTTC
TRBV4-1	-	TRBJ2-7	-	CASSLSPGGLHEQYF	TGCGCCAGCAGCCTAAGTCCAGGGGGGCTCCACGAGCAGTACTTC
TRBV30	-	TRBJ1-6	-	CARTWLALGSPLHF	TGTGCCCGAACCTGGTTGGCCTTGGGGTCACCCCTCCACTTT
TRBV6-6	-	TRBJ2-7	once	CASSFGDTAYEQYF	TGTGCCAGCAGTTTTGGCGATACCGCCTACGAGCAGTACTTC
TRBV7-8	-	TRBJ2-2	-	CASSDPTVQGIVNTGELFF	TGTGCCAGCAGCGACCCCACCGTACAGGGTATCGTAAACACCGGGGAGCTGTTTTTT
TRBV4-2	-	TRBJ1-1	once	CASSQFRGTEAFF	TGTGCCAGCAGCCAATTTCGGGGTACTGAAGCTTTCTTT
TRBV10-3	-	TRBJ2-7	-	CAISESVNEQYF	TGTGCCATCAGTGAGTCGGTCAACGAGCAGTACTTC
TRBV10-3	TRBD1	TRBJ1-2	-	CAIPYSGGGYTF	TGTGCCATCCCTTACTCAGGGGGTGGCTACACCTTC